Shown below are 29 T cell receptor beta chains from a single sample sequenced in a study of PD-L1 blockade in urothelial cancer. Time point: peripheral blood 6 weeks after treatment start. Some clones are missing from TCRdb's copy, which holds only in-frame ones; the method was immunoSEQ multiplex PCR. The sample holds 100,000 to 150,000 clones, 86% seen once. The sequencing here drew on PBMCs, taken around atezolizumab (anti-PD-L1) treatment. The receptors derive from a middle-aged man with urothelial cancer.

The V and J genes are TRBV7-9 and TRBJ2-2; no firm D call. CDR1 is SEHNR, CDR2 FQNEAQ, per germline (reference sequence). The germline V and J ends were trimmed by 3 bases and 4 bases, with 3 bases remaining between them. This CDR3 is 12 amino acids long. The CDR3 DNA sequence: TGTGCCAGCAGCTTCGGCACCGGGGAGCTGTTTTTT. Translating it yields CASSFGTGELFF.

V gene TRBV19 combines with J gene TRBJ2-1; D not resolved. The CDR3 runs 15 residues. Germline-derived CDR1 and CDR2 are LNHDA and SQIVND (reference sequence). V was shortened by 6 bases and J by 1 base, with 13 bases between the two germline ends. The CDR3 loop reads CASSGFLGSYNEQFF. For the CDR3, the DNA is TGTGCCAGTAGCGGGTTTCTCGGTTCCTACAATGAGCAGTTCTTC.

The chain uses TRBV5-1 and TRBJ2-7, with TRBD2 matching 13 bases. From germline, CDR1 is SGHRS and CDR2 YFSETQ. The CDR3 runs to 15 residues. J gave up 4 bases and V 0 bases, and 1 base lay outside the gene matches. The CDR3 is CASSLGLAGGYEQYF. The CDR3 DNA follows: TGCGCCAGCAGCTTGGGACTAGCGGGAGGATACGAGCAGTACTTC.

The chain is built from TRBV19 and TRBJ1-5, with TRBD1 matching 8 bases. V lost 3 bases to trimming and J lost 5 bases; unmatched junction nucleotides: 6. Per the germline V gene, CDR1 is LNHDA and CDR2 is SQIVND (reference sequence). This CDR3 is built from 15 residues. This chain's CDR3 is CASSIRQGADQPQHF. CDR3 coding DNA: TGTGCCAGTAGTATCCGTCAGGGGGCGGATCAGCCCCAGCATTTT.

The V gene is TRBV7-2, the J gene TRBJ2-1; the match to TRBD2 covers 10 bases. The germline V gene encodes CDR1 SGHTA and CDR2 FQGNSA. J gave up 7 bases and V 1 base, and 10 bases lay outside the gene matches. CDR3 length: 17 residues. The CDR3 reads CASSLVAGGRIRNEQFF. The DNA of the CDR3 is TGTGCCAGCAGCTTAGTAGCGGGAGGAAGAATTAGGAATGAGCAGTTCTTC.

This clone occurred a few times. CDR3 coding DNA: TGTGCCTGGAGGAACGGAGTCAGCGAAAAACTGTTTTTT. It codes for CAWRNGVSEKLFF. The chain recombines TRBV30 with TRBJ1-4; no definite D call. The ends were cut back, 3 bases at V and 8 bases at J, with 13 bases in the middle. The CDR3 consists of 13 residues. In germline, CDR1 is GTSNPN, CDR2 SVGIG (reference sequence).

CDR3 in amino acids: CATGTRGTTDTQYF. CDR3 DNA sequence: TGTGCCACAGGGACTAGGGGAACCACAGATACGCAGTATTTT. The rearrangement joins TRBV2 to TRBJ2-3; 8 bases match TRBD2. This CDR3 has 14 amino acids. Germline loops: CDR1 SNHLY, CDR2 FYNNEI. Unmatched junction bases numbered 8, after V lost 10 bases and J lost 2 bases.

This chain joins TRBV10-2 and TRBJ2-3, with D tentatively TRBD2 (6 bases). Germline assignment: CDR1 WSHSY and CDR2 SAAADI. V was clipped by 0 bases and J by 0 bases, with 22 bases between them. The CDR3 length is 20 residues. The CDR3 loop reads CASSESTWRALSHSTDTQYF. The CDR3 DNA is TGCGCCAGCAGTGAGTCGACTTGGAGGGCTTTATCTCACAGCACAGATACGCAGTATTTT.

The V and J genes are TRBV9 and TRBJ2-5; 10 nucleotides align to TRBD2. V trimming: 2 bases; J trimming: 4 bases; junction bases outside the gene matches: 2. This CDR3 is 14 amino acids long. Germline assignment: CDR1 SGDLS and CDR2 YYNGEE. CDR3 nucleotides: TGTGCCAGCAGCGTGGGGACTAGCGCAGAGACCCAGTACTTC. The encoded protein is CASSVGTSAETQYF. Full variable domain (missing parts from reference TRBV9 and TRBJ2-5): DSGVTQTPKHLITATGQRVTLRCSPRSGDLSVYWYQQSLDQGLQFLIQYYNGEERAKGNILERFSAQQFPDLHSELNLSSLELGDSALYFCASSVGTSAETQYFGPGTRLLVL.

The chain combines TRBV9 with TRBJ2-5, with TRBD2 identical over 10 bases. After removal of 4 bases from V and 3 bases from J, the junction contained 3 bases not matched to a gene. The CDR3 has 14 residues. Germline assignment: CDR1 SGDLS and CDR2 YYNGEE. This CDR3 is CASSRLAGKETQYF. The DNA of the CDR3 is TGTGCCAGCAGCCGACTAGCGGGTAAAGAGACCCAGTACTTC.

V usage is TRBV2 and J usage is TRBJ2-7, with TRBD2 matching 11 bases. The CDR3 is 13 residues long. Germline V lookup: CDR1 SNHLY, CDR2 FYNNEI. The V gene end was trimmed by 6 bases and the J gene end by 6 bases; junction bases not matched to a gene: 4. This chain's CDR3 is CASRLAGEGEQYF. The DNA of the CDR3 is TGTGCCAGCAGACTAGCGGGAGAAGGCGAGCAGTACTTC.

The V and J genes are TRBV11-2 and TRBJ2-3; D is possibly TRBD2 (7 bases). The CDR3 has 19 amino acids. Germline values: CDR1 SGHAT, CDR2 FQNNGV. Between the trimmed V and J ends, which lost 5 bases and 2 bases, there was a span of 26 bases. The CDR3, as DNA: TGTGCCAGCAGCCCCAAGGGACATCCCCAAGCGGGATACACAGATACGCAGTATTTT. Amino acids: CASSPKGHPQAGYTDTQYF.

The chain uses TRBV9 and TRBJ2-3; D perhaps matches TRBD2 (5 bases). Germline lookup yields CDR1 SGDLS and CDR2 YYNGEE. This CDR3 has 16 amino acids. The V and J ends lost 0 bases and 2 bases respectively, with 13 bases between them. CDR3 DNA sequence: TGTGCCAGCAGCGTAGTAACGGGAAAGAACACAGATACGCAGTATTTT. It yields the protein CASSVVTGKNTDTQYF. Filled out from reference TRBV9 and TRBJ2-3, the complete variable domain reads DSGVTQTPKHLITATGQRVTLRCSPRSGDLSVYWYQQSLDQGLQFLIQYYNGEERAKGNILERFSAQQFPDLHSELNLSSLELGDSALYFCASSVVTGKNTDTQYFGPGTRLTVL.

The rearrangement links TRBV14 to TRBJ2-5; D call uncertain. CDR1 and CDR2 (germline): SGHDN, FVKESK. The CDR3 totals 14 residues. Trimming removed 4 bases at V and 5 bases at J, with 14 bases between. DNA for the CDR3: TGTGCCAGCAGCCGTTCAATAAGCCGGGAGACCCAGTACTTC. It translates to CASSRSISRETQYF.

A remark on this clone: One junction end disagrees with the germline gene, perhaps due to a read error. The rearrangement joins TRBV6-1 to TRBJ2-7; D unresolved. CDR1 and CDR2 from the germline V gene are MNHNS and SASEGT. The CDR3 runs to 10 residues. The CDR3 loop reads CASREATQYF. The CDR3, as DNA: TGTGCCAGCAGGGAAGCTACTCAGTACTTC.

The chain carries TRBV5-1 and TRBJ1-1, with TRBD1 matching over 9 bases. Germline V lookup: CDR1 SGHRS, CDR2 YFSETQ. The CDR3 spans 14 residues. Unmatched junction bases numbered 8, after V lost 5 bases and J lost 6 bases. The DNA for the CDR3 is TGCGCCAGCAGGGAGACAGGGGGGAATTCTGAAGCTTTCTTT. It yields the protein CASRETGGNSEAFF.

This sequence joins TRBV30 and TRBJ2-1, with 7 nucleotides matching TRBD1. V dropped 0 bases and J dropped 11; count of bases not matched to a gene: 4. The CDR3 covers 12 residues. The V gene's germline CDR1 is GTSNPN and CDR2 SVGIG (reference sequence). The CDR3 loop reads CAWSVGTAKQFF. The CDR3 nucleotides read TGTGCCTGGAGTGTAGGGACAGCGAAGCAGTTCTTC.

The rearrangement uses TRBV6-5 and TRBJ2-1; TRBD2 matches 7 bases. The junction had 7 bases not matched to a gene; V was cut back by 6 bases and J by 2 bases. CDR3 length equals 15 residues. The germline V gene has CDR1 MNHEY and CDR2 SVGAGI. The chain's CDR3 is CASSPLAGAYNEQFF. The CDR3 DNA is TGTGCCAGCAGCCCCCTCGCGGGAGCCTACAATGAGCAGTTCTTC.

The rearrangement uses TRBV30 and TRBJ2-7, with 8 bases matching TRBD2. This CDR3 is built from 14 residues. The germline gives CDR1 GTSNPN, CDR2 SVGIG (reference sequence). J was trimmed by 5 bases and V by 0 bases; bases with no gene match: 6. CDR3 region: CAWSVLAGSNEQYF. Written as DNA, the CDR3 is TGTGCCTGGAGTGTGTTAGCGGGAAGTAACGAGCAGTACTTC. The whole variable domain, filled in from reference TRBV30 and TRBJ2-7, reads SQTIHQWPATLVQPVGSPLSLECTVEGTSNPNLYWYRQAAGRGLQLLFYSVGIGQISSEVPQNLSASRPQDRQFILSSKKLLLSDSGFYLCAWSVLAGSNEQYFGPGTRLTVT.

In nucleotides, the CDR3 is TGTGCCAGCAGTGAAACAGGGGTTTACGAGCAGTACTTC. This gives the protein CASSETGVYEQYF. This sequence joins TRBV6-1 and TRBJ2-7, with 7 positions matching TRBD1. This CDR3 is 13 amino acids long. Germline V gene data show CDR1 as MNHNS and CDR2 as SASEGT. The V segment lost 2 bases and the J segment 4 bases; nucleotides outside the gene matches: 2.

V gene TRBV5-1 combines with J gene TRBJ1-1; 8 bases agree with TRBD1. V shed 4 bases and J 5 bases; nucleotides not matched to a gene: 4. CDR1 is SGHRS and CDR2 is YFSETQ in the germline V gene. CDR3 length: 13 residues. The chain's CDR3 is CASSQGAGTEAFF. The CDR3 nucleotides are TGCGCCAGCAGCCAGGGGGCGGGAACTGAAGCTTTCTTT.

In DNA, the CDR3 is TGTGCCGCGGGGGATGAGCAGTACTTC. Protein sequence: CAAGDEQYF. This sequence joins TRBV6-5 and TRBJ2-7; TRBD2 aligns across 7 bases. V shed 11 bases and J 7 bases; nucleotides not matched to a gene: 2. The CDR3 extends over 9 amino acids. From germline, CDR1 is MNHEY and CDR2 SVGAGI.

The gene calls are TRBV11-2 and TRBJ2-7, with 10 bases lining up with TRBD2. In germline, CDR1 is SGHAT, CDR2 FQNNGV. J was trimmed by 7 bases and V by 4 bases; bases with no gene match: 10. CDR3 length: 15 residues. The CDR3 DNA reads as TGTGCCAGCAGCTACCTAGCGGGAGCAGGAGGGGAGCAGTACTTC. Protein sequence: CASSYLAGAGGEQYF.

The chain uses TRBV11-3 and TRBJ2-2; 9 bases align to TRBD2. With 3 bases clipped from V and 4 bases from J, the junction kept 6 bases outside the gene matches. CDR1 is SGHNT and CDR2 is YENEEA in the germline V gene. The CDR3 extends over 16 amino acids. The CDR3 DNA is TGTGCCAGCAGCTTCGGCGGGAGGGCCATCACCGGGGAGCTGTTTTTT. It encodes CASSFGGRAITGELFF.

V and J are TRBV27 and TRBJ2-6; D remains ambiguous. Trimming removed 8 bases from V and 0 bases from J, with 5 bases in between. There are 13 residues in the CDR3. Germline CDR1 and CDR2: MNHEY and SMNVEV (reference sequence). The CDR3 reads CASYSSGANVLTF. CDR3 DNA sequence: TGTGCCAGCTACAGCTCTGGGGCCAACGTCCTGACTTTC.

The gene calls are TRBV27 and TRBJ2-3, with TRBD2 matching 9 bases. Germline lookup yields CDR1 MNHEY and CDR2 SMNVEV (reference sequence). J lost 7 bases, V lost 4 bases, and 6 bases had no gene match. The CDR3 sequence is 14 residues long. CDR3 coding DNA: TGTGCCAGCAGTTCCAGCGGGAGGATGAATACGCAGTATTTT. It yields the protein CASSSSGRMNTQYF.

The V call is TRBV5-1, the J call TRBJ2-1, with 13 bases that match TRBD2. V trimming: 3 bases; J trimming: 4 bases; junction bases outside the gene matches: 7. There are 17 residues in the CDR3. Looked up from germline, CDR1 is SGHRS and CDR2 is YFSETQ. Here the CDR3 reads CASSSTSGRARYNEQFF. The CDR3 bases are TGCGCCAGCAGCTCAACTAGCGGGAGGGCCAGGTACAATGAGCAGTTCTTC.

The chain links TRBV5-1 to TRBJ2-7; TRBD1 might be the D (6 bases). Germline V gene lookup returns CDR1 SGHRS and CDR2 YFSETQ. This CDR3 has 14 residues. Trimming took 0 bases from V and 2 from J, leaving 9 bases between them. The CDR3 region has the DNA TGCGCCAGCAGCTTGGGGGACATTACCTACGAGCAGTACTTC. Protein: CASSLGDITYEQYF.

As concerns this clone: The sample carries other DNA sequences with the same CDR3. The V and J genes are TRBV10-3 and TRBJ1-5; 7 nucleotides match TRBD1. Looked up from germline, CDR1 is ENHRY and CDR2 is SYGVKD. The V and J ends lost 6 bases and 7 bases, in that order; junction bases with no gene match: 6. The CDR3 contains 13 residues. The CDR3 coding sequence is TGTGCCATCAGGCAGGGGGACGGACAGCCCCAGCATTTT. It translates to CAIRQGDGQPQHF.